This record looks at one T cell receptor (beta chain) sequence and its context. These data come from a study of blood T cell repertoires in COVID-19. At the level of the study: Acute and convalescent COVID-19 specimens originated in the United States, Italy and Spain. From T cells, B-cell-depleted T cells, or PBMCs came the material, which was cDNA or gDNA.

Trimming shortened V by 0 bases and J by 6 bases, and 12 bases separated the two germline ends. Germline CDR1 SGHRS, CDR2 YFSETQ. This CDR3 contains 14 residues. How the authors handled the data: The authors estimated nucleated cell counts from reference gene primer amplification. Here immunoSEQ multiplex PCR was the method, and the copy in TCRdb shows in-frame clones only, minus some. V and J calls and clone size are those listed in that table; D and trimming were worked out from the DNA. The sample lists fewer than 90,000 clones, around four fifths seen once, with over 30% in the top ten. The genes are TRBV5-1 and TRBJ1-2; possible D gene TRBD1, 5 bases. This TCR came from a man between 65 and 80 years old with acute or convalescent COVID-19. Specimen: peripheral blood. The CDR3 here is CASSLESGRDGYTF. In DNA form, the CDR3 reads TGCGCCAGCAGCTTGGAGTCAGGGAGGGATGGCTACACCTTC.